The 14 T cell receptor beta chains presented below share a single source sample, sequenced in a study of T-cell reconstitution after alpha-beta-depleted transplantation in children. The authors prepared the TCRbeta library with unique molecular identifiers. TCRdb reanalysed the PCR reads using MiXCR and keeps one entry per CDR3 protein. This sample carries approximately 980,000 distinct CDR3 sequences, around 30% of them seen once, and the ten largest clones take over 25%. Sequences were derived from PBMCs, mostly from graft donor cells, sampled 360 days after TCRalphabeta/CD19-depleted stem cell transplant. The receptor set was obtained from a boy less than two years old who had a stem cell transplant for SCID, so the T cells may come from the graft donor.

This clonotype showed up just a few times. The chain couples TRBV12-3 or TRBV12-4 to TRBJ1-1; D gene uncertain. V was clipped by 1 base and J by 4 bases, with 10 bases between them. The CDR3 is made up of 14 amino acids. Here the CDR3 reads CASSLVPVATEAFF. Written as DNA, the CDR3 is TGTGCCAGCAGTTTAGTTCCAGTAGCCACTGAAGCTTTCTTT.

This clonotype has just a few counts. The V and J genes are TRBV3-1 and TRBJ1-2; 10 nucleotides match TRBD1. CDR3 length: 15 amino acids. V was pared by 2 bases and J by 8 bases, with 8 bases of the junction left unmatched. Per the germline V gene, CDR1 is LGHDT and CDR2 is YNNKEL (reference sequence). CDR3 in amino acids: CASSQPGGQGRGYTF. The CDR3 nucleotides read TGTGCCAGCAGCCAACCAGGGGGACAGGGGAGAGGCTACACCTTC. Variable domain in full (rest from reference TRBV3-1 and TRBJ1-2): DTAVSQTPKYLVTQMGNDKSIKCEQNLGHDTMYWYKQDSKKFLKIMFSYNNKELIINETVPNRFSPKSPDKAHLNLHINSLELGDSAVYFCASSQPGGQGRGYTFGSGTRLTVV.

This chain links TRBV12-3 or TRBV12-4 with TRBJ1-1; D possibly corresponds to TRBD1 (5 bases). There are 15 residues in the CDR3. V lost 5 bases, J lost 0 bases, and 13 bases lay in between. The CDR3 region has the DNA TGTGCCAGCAGTGTTCGACAGAAAATGAACACTGAAGCTTTCTTT. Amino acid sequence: CASSVRQKMNTEAFF.

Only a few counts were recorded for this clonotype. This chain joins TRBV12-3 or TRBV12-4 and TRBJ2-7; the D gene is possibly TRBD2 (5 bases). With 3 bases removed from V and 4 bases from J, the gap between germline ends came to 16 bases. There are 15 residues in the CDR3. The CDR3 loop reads CASSFSMATRYEQYF. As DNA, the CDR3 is TGTGCCAGCAGTTTCAGCATGGCCACTAGGTACGAGCAGTACTTC.

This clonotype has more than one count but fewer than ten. The chain's CDR3 is CASSQSPWYGYTF. CDR3 bases: TGCGCCAGCAGCCAGTCCCCTTGGTATGGCTACACCTTC. J is TRBJ1-2 and V is TRBV5-1; unclear D gene. The CDR3 contains 13 residues. CDR1 and CDR2 (germline): SGHRS, YFSETQ. V was cut by 4 bases and J by 5 bases, with 12 bases left in between.

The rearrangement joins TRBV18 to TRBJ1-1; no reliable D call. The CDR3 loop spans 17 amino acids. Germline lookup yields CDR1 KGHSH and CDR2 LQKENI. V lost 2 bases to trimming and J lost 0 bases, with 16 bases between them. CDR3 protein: CASSPLVIGKMNTEAFF. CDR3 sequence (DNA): TGTGCCAGCTCACCATTGGTTATCGGGAAGATGAACACTGAAGCTTTCTTT.

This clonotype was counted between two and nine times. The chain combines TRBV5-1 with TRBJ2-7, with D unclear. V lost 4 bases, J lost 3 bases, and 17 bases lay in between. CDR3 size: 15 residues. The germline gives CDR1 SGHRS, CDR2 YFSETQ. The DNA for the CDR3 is TGCGCCAGCAGCAAGACCGCCTCTTGGGACTACGAGCAGTACTTC. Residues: CASSKTASWDYEQYF.

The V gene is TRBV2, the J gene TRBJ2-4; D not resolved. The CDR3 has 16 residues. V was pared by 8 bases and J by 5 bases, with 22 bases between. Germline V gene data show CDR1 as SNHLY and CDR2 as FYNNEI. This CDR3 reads CASSEPGGIGENIQYF. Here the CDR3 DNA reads TGTGCCAGCTCGGAACCAGGTGGGATTGGAGAAAACATTCAGTACTTC.

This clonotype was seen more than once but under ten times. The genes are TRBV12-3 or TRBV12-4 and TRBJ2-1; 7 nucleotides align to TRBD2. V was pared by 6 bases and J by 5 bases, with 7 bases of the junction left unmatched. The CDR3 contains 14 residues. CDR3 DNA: TGTGCCAGCAGGATGAGGACTAGAAACAATGAGCAGTTCTTC. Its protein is CASRMRTRNNEQFF.

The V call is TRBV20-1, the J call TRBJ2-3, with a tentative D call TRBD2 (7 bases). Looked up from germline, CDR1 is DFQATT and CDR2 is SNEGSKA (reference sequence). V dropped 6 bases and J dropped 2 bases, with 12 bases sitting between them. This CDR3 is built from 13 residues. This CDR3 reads CSAGGHFTDTQYF. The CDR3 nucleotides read TGCAGTGCCGGGGGGCACTTCACAGATACGCAGTATTTT.

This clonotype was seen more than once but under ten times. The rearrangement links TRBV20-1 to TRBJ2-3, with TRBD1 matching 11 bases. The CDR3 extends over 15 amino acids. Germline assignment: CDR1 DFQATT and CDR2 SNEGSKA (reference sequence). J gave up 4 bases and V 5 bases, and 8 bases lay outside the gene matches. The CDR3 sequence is CSAGHRGQGADTQYF. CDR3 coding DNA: TGCAGTGCTGGCCACCGGGGACAGGGGGCAGATACGCAGTATTTT.

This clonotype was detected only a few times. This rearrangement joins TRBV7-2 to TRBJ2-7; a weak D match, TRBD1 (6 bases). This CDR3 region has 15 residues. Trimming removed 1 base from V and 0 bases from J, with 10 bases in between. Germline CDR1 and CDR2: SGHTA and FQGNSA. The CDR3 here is CASSLGRGPSYEQYF. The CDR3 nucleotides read TGTGCCAGCAGCTTAGGCAGGGGCCCCTCCTACGAGCAGTACTTC.

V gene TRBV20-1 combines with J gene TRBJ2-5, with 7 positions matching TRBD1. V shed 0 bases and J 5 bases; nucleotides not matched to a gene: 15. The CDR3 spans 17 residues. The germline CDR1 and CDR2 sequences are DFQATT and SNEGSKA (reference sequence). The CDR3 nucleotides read TGCAGTGCTAGAGATGGGCAGGGGGAACAGTTTTGGGAGACCCAGTACTTC. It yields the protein CSARDGQGEQFWETQYF.

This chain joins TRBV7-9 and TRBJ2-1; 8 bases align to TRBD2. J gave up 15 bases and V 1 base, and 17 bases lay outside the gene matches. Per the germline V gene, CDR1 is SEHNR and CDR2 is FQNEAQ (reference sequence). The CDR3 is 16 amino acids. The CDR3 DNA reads TGTGCCAGCAGCTTAGGTGCGCGGGAGCGCGGGGGGCACCGGTTCTTC. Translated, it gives CASSLGARERGGHRFF. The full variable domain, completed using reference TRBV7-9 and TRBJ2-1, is DTGVSQNPRHKITKRGQNVTFRCDPISEHNRLYWYRQTLGQGPEFLTYFQNEAQLEKSRLLSDRFSAERPKGSFSTLEIQRTEQGDSAMYLCASSLGARERGGHRFFGPGTRLTVL.